The entry below gives a single T cell receptor (beta chain) sequence along with its context. The CDR3 extends over 18 amino acids. Germline values: CDR1 SGHRS, CDR2 YFSETQ. V lost 4 bases, J lost 2 bases, and 7 bases stayed unmatched. Per the original data handling: Amplification of reference gene primers provided the estimated nucleated cell counts. Generated by immunoSEQ multiplex PCR, the TCRdb table keeps only in-frame clones and is missing some. That table gives V, J and clone size, and the DNA gave D and trimming. Found here are 35,000 to 45,000 clones, approximately 88% of them singletons; the top ten hold approximately 7.3%. This entry is derived from a study of blood T cell repertoires in COVID-19. Study context: The United States, Italy and Spain were the sources of the acute and convalescent COVID-19 samples. The cDNA or gDNA used as material had been derived from T cells, B-cell-depleted T cells, or PBMCs.

The source is a human donor in a cohort sampled during active COVID-19. Sequenced material: peripheral blood. V and J are TRBV5-1 and TRBJ2-6; 12 positions match TRBD1. The CDR3 is CASSPGTGGGAGANVLTF. CDR3 sequence (DNA): TGCGCCAGCAGCCCCGGGACAGGGGGCGGCGCTGGGGCCAACGTCCTGACTTTC.